These 28 T cell receptor beta chains share one sample of origin, sequenced in a study of OX40 agonist ivuxolimab in advanced cancers. Generated by immunoSEQ multiplex PCR, the TCRdb table keeps only in-frame clones and is missing some. The sample gives around 34,000 clones, over 85% of which show up once; more than 35% is in the top ten. The starting material was CD4+ or CD8+ T cells sorted from blood, obtained in a trial of the OX40 agonist ivuxolimab. The receptors here all came from an adult with an advanced solid tumor such as melanoma, head and neck, liver or kidney cancer.

The chain employs TRBV14 and TRBJ2-7; D call uncertain. CDR1 is SGHDN, CDR2 FVKESK, per germline. V was shortened by 0 bases and J by 2 bases, with 5 bases between the two germline ends. The CDR3 extends over 13 amino acids. The CDR3 DNA reads TGTGCCAGCAGCCAAGAAACAGCCTACGAGCAGTACTTC. Protein sequence: CASSQETAYEQYF. Full variable domain (outside the CDR3, taken from reference TRBV14 and TRBJ2-7): EAGVTQFPSHSVIEKGQTVTLRCDPISGHDNLYWYRRVMGKEIKFLLHFVKESKQDESGMPNNRFLAERTGGTYSTLKVQPAELEDSGVYFCASSQETAYEQYFGPGTRLTVT.

For this clone: Other DNA sequences in the same sample also yield this CDR3. The chain employs TRBV19 and TRBJ1-5, with D maybe TRBD1 (6 bases). The ends were cut back, 3 bases at V and 0 bases at J, with 9 bases in the middle. CDR1 and CDR2 (germline): LNHDA, SQIVND (reference sequence). The CDR3 runs 15 residues. The CDR3 DNA reads as TGTGCCAGTAGTATTACAGGGTATAGCAATCAGCCCCAGCATTTT. Translating gives CASSITGYSNQPQHF.

The chain has TRBV5-8 and TRBJ1-6; 9 bases agree with TRBD1. The junction had 5 bases not matched to a gene; V was cut back by 3 bases and J by 7 bases. The CDR3 is 15 residues long. CDR1 is SGHTS, CDR2 YDEGEE, per germline. The CDR3 DNA reads as TGTGCCAGCAGCTACAGGGGGCTTCCAAATTCACCCCTCCACTTT. Translation gives CASSYRGLPNSPLHF.

V gene TRBV7-9 combines with J gene TRBJ2-3, with 9 bases that match TRBD2. After removal of 7 bases from V and 1 base from J, the junction contained 3 bases not matched to a gene. This CDR3 has 14 amino acids. CDR1 is SEHNR and CDR2 is FQNEAQ in the germline V gene (reference sequence). The CDR3 sequence is CASMLAGRTDTQYF. CDR3 nucleotide sequence: TGTGCCAGCATGCTAGCGGGACGCACAGATACGCAGTATTTT. The full variable domain, rest sourced from reference TRBV7-9 and TRBJ2-3, is DTGVSQNPRHKITKRGQNVTFRCDPISEHNRLYWYRQTLGQGPEFLTYFQNEAQLEKSRLLSDRFSAERPKGSFSTLEIQRTEQGDSAMYLCASMLAGRTDTQYFGPGTRLTVL.

This chain joins TRBV6-4 and TRBJ2-1, with a possible D match to TRBD2 (5 bases). Trimming removed 5 bases from V and 9 bases from J, with 20 bases in between. There are 15 residues in the CDR3. The germline V gene encodes CDR1 MRHNA and CDR2 SNTAGT. CDR3 nucleotide sequence: TGTGCCAGCAGTAACCTAGCTGGAGTGGGGAGTGAGCAGTTCTTC. It encodes CASSNLAGVGSEQFF.

This chain uses TRBV5-1 with TRBJ1-2; TRBD1 agrees at 7 bases. The germline V gene has CDR1 SGHRS and CDR2 YFSETQ. The CDR3 loop spans 15 amino acids. The V and J ends lost 0 bases and 5 bases, in that order; junction bases with no gene match: 7. CDR3 nucleotides: TGCGCCAGCAGCTTGGATACAGGGGTGGGATATGGCTACACCTTC. It encodes CASSLDTGVGYGYTF.

Judged by abundance, this clone is large. The chain is built from TRBV7-2 and TRBJ2-7; 7 bases map to TRBD2. V shed 5 bases, J shed 0 bases, and the junction held 7 bases outside the gene matches. Looked up from germline, CDR1 is SGHTA and CDR2 is FQGNSA. The CDR3 loop spans 15 amino acids. The CDR3 sequence is CASSTDGRNSYEQYF. In DNA form, the CDR3 reads TGTGCCAGCAGCACCGACGGGAGGAACTCCTACGAGCAGTACTTC.

As DNA, the CDR3 is TGTGCCAGCAGCCAAAAGCGCGAGGGGTACTACGAGCAGTACTTC. Amino acids: CASSQKREGYYEQYF. This chain connects TRBV4-2 to TRBJ2-7, with D possibly called TRBD1 or TRBD2 (5 bases each). The V and J ends lost 2 bases and 3 bases respectively, with 14 bases between them. This CDR3 spans 15 amino acids. CDR1 and CDR2 (germline): LGHNA, YNFKEQ.

The chain joins TRBV5-1 to TRBJ2-5; no definite D call. V gave up 0 bases and J gave up 1 base, with 4 bases separating them. CDR3 length: 13 amino acids. Per the germline V gene, CDR1 is SGHRS and CDR2 is YFSETQ. CDR3 DNA sequence: TGCGCCAGCAGCTTGGTTGGCCAAGAGACCCAGTACTTC. This encodes CASSLVGQETQYF.

The V and J genes are TRBV29-1 and TRBJ1-4; TRBD1 is a possible D gene (6 bases). The CDR3 runs 14 residues. Germline V gene sequence: CDR1 SQVTM, CDR2 ANQGSEA. With 7 bases removed from V and 1 base from J, the gap between germline ends came to 13 bases. CDR3 sequence: CSASRQVTNEKLFF. The CDR3 coding sequence is TGCAGCGCCTCAAGACAGGTAACTAATGAAAAACTGTTTTTT.

The table lists this clone with a count of one. The chain employs TRBV5-5 and TRBJ1-2; a possible D gene is TRBD1 (6 bases). This CDR3 has 15 residues. Trimming pared 0 bases from V and 0 bases from J, leaving 9 bases between. CDR1 SGHKS and CDR2 YYEKEE come from the germline V gene (reference sequence). The CDR3: CASSLDRATNYGYTF. The CDR3 DNA follows: TGTGCCAGCAGCTTGGACAGGGCAACTAACTATGGCTACACCTTC. The variable domain in full, completed from reference TRBV5-5 and TRBJ1-2, reads DAGVTQSPTHLIKTRGQQVTLRCSPISGHKSVSWYQQVLGQGPQFIFQYYEKEERGRGNFPDRFSARQFPNYSSELNVNALLLGDSALYLCASSLDRATNYGYTFGSGTRLTVV.

The chain links TRBV7-9 to TRBJ2-7; D is unresolved. CDR1 is SEHNR and CDR2 is FQNEAQ in the germline V gene (reference sequence). The length of the CDR3 is 15 residues. Trimming left V 4 bases short and J 2 bases short, with 15 bases between. CDR3 nucleotides: TGTGCCAGCAGCTCACCCGACCAGAGGACCTACGAGCAGTACTTC. Amino acid sequence: CASSSPDQRTYEQYF. The whole variable domain, filled in from reference TRBV7-9 and TRBJ2-7, reads DTGVSQNPRHKITKRGQNVTFRCDPISEHNRLYWYRQTLGQGPEFLTYFQNEAQLEKSRLLSDRFSAERPKGSFSTLEIQRTEQGDSAMYLCASSSPDQRTYEQYFGPGTRLTVT.

V is TRBV29-1 and J is TRBJ2-7; D perhaps matches TRBD2 (6 bases). The CDR3 length is 12 residues. The V gene lost 6 bases and the J gene lost 6 bases, with 15 bases spanning the gap. Looked up from germline, CDR1 is SQVTM and CDR2 is ANQGSEA. Here the CDR3 reads CSVASGLTEQYF. DNA of the CDR3: TGCAGCGTAGCCAGCGGGTTAACCGAGCAGTACTTC.

This chain uses TRBV7-2 with TRBJ2-3; 8 bases align to TRBD2. Germline CDR1 and CDR2: SGHTA and FQGNSA. The CDR3 loop spans 16 amino acids. The V segment lost 5 bases and the J segment 3 bases; nucleotides outside the gene matches: 10. The CDR3 protein is CASSPPPGLATDTQYF. Written as DNA, the CDR3 is TGTGCCAGCAGCCCCCCCCCTGGACTAGCAACAGATACGCAGTATTTT.

The chain has TRBV9 and TRBJ2-3, with 8 bases that match TRBD2. The CDR3 loop spans 14 amino acids. Germline V gene data show CDR1 as SGDLS and CDR2 as YYNGEE. V shed 5 bases and J 4 bases; nucleotides not matched to a gene: 6. The chain's CDR3 is CASSRGTSPDTQYF. The CDR3 coding sequence is TGTGCCAGCAGTCGCGGGACTAGTCCAGATACGCAGTATTTT.

This rearrangement joins TRBV19 to TRBJ2-7, with D maybe TRBD2 (6 bases). The CDR3 has 14 residues. V was pared by 2 bases and J by 2 bases, with 10 bases between. CDR1 is LNHDA and CDR2 is SQIVND in the germline V gene (reference sequence). The CDR3 DNA reads as TGTGCCAGTAGTATACAGGAGGGACCCTACGAGCAGTACTTC. This gives the protein CASSIQEGPYEQYF.

The chain employs TRBV19 and TRBJ2-7; D assignment may be TRBD1 or TRBD2 (5 bases each). Germline CDR1 is LNHDA and CDR2 is SQIVND (reference sequence). This CDR3 spans 15 amino acids. V was shortened by 4 bases and J by 2 bases, with 15 bases between the two germline ends. The CDR3 loop is CASSTPWDGAYEQYF. CDR3 nucleotides: TGTGCCAGTAGTACCCCCTGGGACGGAGCCTACGAGCAGTACTTC.

This chain connects TRBV5-6 to TRBJ2-7; the match to TRBD1 covers 9 bases. V was clipped by 6 bases and J by 6 bases; unmatched bases: 13. CDR1 is SGHDT, CDR2 YYEEEE, per germline. CDR3 length: 15 residues. The CDR3 reads CASNEKVTGGGEQYF. The CDR3 DNA follows: TGTGCCAGCAACGAGAAAGTAACAGGGGGCGGCGAGCAGTACTTC.

The V call is TRBV19, the J call TRBJ2-1; D may match TRBD1 or TRBD2 (5 bases each). Germline assignment: CDR1 LNHDA and CDR2 SQIVND (reference sequence). The ends were cut back, 5 bases at V and 8 bases at J, with 13 bases in the middle. There are 13 residues in the CDR3. The CDR3 loop is CASSALPGHEQFF. CDR3 coding DNA: TGTGCCAGTAGTGCTCTGCCGGGACATGAGCAGTTCTTC.

V is TRBV4-1 and J is TRBJ2-1; TRBD2 might be the D (5 bases). CDR1 and CDR2 (germline): MGHRA, YSYEKL. V was shortened by 3 bases and J by 8 bases, with 14 bases between the two germline ends. The CDR3 contains 14 residues. This CDR3 is CASSHEGEGHEQFF. DNA of the CDR3: TGCGCCAGCAGCCATGAAGGCGAGGGCCATGAGCAGTTCTTC.

This clone appeared a single time. The chain links TRBV2 to TRBJ2-2; 8 positions agree with TRBD1. Trimming cost V 0 bases and J 5 bases; bases outside gene matches: 14. Germline CDR1 reads SNHLY; CDR2 reads FYNNEI. CDR3 length: 19 residues. CDR3 sequence: CASSEAWGAGGKLTGELFF. The CDR3 DNA reads TGTGCCAGCAGTGAAGCTTGGGGCGCAGGGGGCAAATTGACCGGGGAGCTGTTTTTT. The variable domain in full, completed from reference TRBV2 and TRBJ2-2, reads EPEVTQTPSHQVTQMGQEVILRCVPISNHLYFYWYRQILGQKVEFLVSFYNNEISEKSEIFDDQFSVERPDGSNFTLKIRSTKLEDSAMYFCASSEAWGAGGKLTGELFFGEGSRLTVL.

The CDR3 DNA is TGTGCCAGCAGTGTGGGGGGGATGAATGAAAAACTGTTTTTT. This gives the protein CASSVGGMNEKLFF. The genes are TRBV2 and TRBJ1-4, with a weak D call TRBD1 (5 bases). The CDR3 is 14 amino acids. The germline CDR1 and CDR2 sequences are SNHLY and FYNNEI. Trimming stripped 4 bases from V and 5 bases from J, with 11 bases between.

CDR3 residues: CASSESGDLFYEQYF. CDR3 DNA sequence: TGTGCCAGCAGTGAAAGTGGGGACCTCTTCTACGAGCAGTACTTC. The rearrangement links TRBV2 to TRBJ2-7; D assignment may be TRBD1 or TRBD2 (5 bases each). The CDR3 consists of 15 residues. Between the trimmed V and J ends, which lost 2 bases and 3 bases, there was a span of 14 bases. Germline CDR1 SNHLY, CDR2 FYNNEI.

V and J are TRBV6-5 and TRBJ1-1; D perhaps matches TRBD1 (6 bases). The germline V gene encodes CDR1 MNHEY and CDR2 SVGAGI. Trimming removed 8 bases at V and 0 bases at J, with 13 bases between. This CDR3 has 14 residues. This CDR3 reads CASALGQMNTEAFF. The CDR3 region has the DNA TGTGCCAGCGCCCTAGGACAGATGAACACTGAAGCTTTCTTT.

V usage is TRBV4-1 and J usage is TRBJ1-2; 7 positions agree with TRBD1. Germline CDR1 is MGHRA and CDR2 is YSYEKL. V shed 4 bases and J 1 base; nucleotides not matched to a gene: 6. The length of the CDR3 is 15 residues. The CDR3 bases are TGCGCCAGCAGCCTAACGACAGGGAATAACTATGGCTACACCTTC. This sequence encodes CASSLTTGNNYGYTF.

The V gene is TRBV5-4, the J gene TRBJ2-1, with 11 nucleotides matching TRBD2. The CDR3 sequence is 17 residues long. The V gene end was trimmed by 1 base and the J gene end by 8 bases; junction bases not matched to a gene: 11. Germline V gene sequence: CDR1 SGHNT, CDR2 YYREEE (reference sequence). CDR3 nucleotides: TGTGCCAGCAGCTTGCAGGCTAGCGGGGGGATAGTGGATGAGCAGTTCTTC. This codes for CASSLQASGGIVDEQFF.

The genes are TRBV27 and TRBJ1-2, with TRBD1 identical over 9 bases. Germline CDR1 MNHEY, CDR2 SMNVEV (reference sequence). Trimming took 2 bases from V and 3 from J; bases not matched to a gene: 1. The CDR3 covers 14 residues. Written as DNA, the CDR3 is TGTGCCAGCAGTTTAGACAGGGGGGACTATGGCTACACCTTC. As protein: CASSLDRGDYGYTF.

V and J are TRBV28 and TRBJ2-1; the D is unclear. Trimming stripped 10 bases from V and 10 bases from J, with 14 bases between. The CDR3 is 11 amino acids. Germline-derived CDR1 and CDR2 are MDHEN and SYDVKM. The CDR3 coding sequence is TGTGCCATGGGATCATTCCACGAGCAGTTCTTC. As protein: CAMGSFHEQFF.